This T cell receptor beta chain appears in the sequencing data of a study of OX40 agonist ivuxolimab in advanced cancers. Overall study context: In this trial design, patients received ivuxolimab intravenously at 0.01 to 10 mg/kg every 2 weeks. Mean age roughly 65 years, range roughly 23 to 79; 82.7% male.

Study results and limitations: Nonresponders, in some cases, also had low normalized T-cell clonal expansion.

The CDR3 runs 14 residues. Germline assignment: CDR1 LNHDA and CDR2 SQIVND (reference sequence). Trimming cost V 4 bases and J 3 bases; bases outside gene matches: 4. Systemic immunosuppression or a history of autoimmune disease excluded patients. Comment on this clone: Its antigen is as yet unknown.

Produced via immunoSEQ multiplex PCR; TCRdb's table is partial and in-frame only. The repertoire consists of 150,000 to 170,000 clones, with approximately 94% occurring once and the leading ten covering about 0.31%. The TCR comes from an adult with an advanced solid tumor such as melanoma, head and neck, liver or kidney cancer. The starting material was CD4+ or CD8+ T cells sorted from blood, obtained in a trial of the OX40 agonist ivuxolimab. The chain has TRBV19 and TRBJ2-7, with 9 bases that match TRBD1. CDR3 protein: CASSTRQGDYEQYF. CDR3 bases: TGTGCCAGTAGTACCAGACAGGGGGACTACGAGCAGTACTTC. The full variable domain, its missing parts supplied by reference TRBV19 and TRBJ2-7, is DGGITQSPKYLFRKEGQNVTLSCEQNLNHDAMYWYRQDPGQGLRLIYYSQIVNDFQKGDIAEGYSVSREKKESFPLTVTSAQKNPTAFYLCASSTRQGDYEQYFGPGTRLTVT.